This T cell receptor beta chain originates from a study of T-cell reconstitution after alpha-beta-depleted transplantation in children. Findings and caveats of the study: Surviving recipient T cells and intrathymic progenitors accounted for some patients' high TCRbeta diversity at day 60. Counts and diversity of T cells one year after transplant came mostly from newly produced T cells.

About this clonotype itself: Its antigen remains unknown.

Unique molecular identifiers were incorporated during preparation of the TCRbeta library. TCRdb ran MiXCR on the PCR reads and lists one entry per CDR3 protein. The sample carries about 830,000 distinct CDR3 sequences, roughly 15% recorded once. The germline CDR1 and CDR2 sequences are SEHNR and FQNEAQ (reference sequence). CDR3 length: 14 amino acids. V lost 2 bases to trimming and J lost 4 bases, with 11 bases between them. The source is a male patient under 18 who had a stem cell transplant for acute lymphoblastic leukemia, so the T cells may come from the graft donor. The genes are TRBV7-9 and TRBJ2-5, with D perhaps matching TRBD2 (5 bases). The specimen was PBMCs, mostly from graft donor cells, collected 360 days after TCRalphabeta/CD19-depleted stem cell transplant. CDR3 amino acids: CASSLRGSGETQYF. As DNA, the CDR3 is TGTGCCAGCAGCTTACGGGGATCCGGAGAGACCCAGTACTTC. The complete variable domain, with remaining parts taken from reference TRBV7-9 and TRBJ2-5, reads DTGVSQNPRHKITKRGQNVTFRCDPISEHNRLYWYRQTLGQGPEFLTYFQNEAQLEKSRLLSDRFSAERPKGSFSTLEIQRTEQGDSAMYLCASSLRGSGETQYFGPGTRLLVL.